The rows below give T cell receptor beta chains drawn from one sample of a study of cytotoxic CD8 clonotypes in ibrutinib-treated CLL. Measured with immunoSEQ multiplex PCR; TCRdb has only the in-frame clones, and not every one. The sample has 150,000 to 200,000 clones; over 60% are singletons. The specimen was PBMCs, collected after 24 months of ibrutinib treatment. These receptors all come from a human donor with chronic lymphocytic leukemia. CDR3s include the opening cysteine and the closing phenylalanine or tryptophan. The order of the fields is V gene, J gene, CDR3 protein.

>TRBV5-1|TRBJ2-1
CASSLGRDRAYNEQFF
>TRBV9|TRBJ1-3
CASSVNPAGFGNTIYF
>TRBV4-1|TRBJ2-7
CASSPTSGATYEQYF
>TRBV30|TRBJ1-5
CACKQGNQPQHF
>TRBV9|TRBJ2-1
CASSVGGLVYNEQFF
>TRBV27|TRBJ1-1
CASSGQGGWYTEAFF
>TRBV30|TRBJ1-2
CAWRRGAMYGYTF
>TRBV5-6|TRBJ1-5
CASSLAGGGSNQPQHF
>TRBV29-1|TRBJ2-7
CSVGRRFGYEQYF
>TRBV9|TRBJ1-5
CASSVGGYQPQHF
>TRBV5-6|TRBJ2-7
CASSLALRTYEQYF
>TRBV12-5|TRBJ1-2
CASGIWDYGYTF
>TRBV10-3|TRBJ2-1
CAITVGGSYNEQFF
>TRBV9|TRBJ2-2
CASTLGTENTGELFF
>TRBV18|TRBJ2-7
CASSYGGARGYEQYF
>TRBV7-8|TRBJ1-1
CASSLAYNGGTIEAFF
>TRBV2|TRBJ1-3
CASSGLTGTPGNTIYF
>TRBV2|TRBJ1-4
CASRYTTGQLGEKLFF
>TRBV7-9|TRBJ1-4
CASSLVGQGDEKLFF
>TRBV7-5|TRBJ2-7
CVRSPRPPAGGYDDEQYF
>TRBV27|TRBJ1-5
CASSLYLPGNNQPQHF
>TRBV18|TRBJ2-1
CASSQGTETYNEQFF
>TRBV6-5|TRBJ2-1
CASRPSYSYNEQFF
>TRBV9|TRBJ1-3
CASSVATPSSGNTIYF
>TRBV9|TRBJ2-1
CASSVTSGRALIDNEQFF
>TRBV19|TRBJ2-7
CASSIGRAPSEQYF
>TRBV7-9|TRBJ2-7
CASSRPGHPSYEQYF
>TRBV19|TRBJ2-3
CASSNPLGLAGVSTQYF
>TRBV29-1|TRBJ2-7
CSVVAGWEQYF
>TRBV11-2|TRBJ1-1
CASSSGTGLGTEAFF
>TRBV5-1|TRBJ2-7
CASSPRGSRIAGQYF
>TRBV19|TRBJ2-7
CASSSLRLDSYEQYF
>TRBV7-8|TRBJ2-1
CASSLFRGASGEQFF
>TRBV11-2|TRBJ2-7
CASSLAYEQYF
>TRBV9|TRBJ2-3
CASSGSPDTQYF
>TRBV18|TRBJ2-7
CASSPGAGSYEQYF
>TRBV20-1|TRBJ2-1
CSARVSNEQFF
>TRBV28|TRBJ1-2
CASRDTTTYGYTF
>TRBV7-9|TRBJ1-2
CASSPLLGADYGYTF
>TRBV7-9|TRBJ2-1
CASSLAPGISGNYEQFF
>TRBV7-2|TRBJ2-1
CASSLLVGLAGVAYNEQFF
>TRBV11-2|TRBJ1-5
CASSLDQGRGANQPQHF
>TRBV5-1|TRBJ2-1
CASSLNWDEQFF
>TRBV6-1|TRBJ1-5
CASSETGSNQPQHF
>TRBV10-3|TRBJ1-2
CAISKDRGRISYGYTF
>TRBV9|TRBJ2-1
CASSIEGLATYNEQFF
>TRBV2|TRBJ2-1
CASSSYNEQFF
>TRBV4-3|TRBJ2-7
CASSLSTGDRYEQYF
>TRBV5-1|TRBJ1-4
CASSLAGGNEKLFF
>TRBV10-3|TRBJ1-3
CAITRTSSGNTIYF
>TRBV5-1|TRBJ2-7
CASSPGGTGDYEQYF
>TRBV5-1|TRBJ1-2
CASSLADFLGLNYGYTF
>TRBV4-1|TRBJ2-7
CASSQVVAGGNYEQYF